Below, 20 T cell receptor beta chains from the same sample are listed, as sequenced in a study of shared clonotypes between healthy human individuals. Sequencing used immunoSEQ multiplex PCR; TCRdb keeps in-frame clones, though not all of them. The profile shows some 2 million clones, 90% to 95% of them singletons. Sequencing used naive CD4+ T cells sorted from blood. Subset reported: CD45RA+ positively selected. The receptors shown here come from a man aged 18 to 30 in good health.

Note on this clone: The junction departs from the called germline gene at one end, perhaps through a read error. In the same sample, other DNA sequences code for this CDR3. V usage is TRBV2 and J usage is TRBJ2-3; D not resolved. This CDR3 has 12 residues. Germline lookup yields CDR1 SNHLY and CDR2 FYNNEI. The DNA of the CDR3 is TGTGCGAGCAGGCTATTAACAGATACGCAGTATTTT. The encoded protein is CASRLLTDTQYF. Supplemented by reference TRBV2 and TRBJ2-3, the full variable domain reads EPEVTQTPSHQVTQMGQEVILRCVPISNHLYFYWYRQILGQKVEFLVSFYNNEISEKSEIFDDQFSVERPDGSNFTLKIRSTKLEDSAMYFCASRLLTDTQYFGPGTRLTVL.

CDR3 nucleotides: TGTGCCTGGAGAATGGGGTACAGGAGCTCCTATAATTCACCCCTCCACTTT. It is translated as CAWRMGYRSSYNSPLHF. This chain connects TRBV30 to TRBJ1-6; the D gene is possibly TRBD1 (5 bases). Germline lookup yields CDR1 GTSNPN and CDR2 SVGIG (reference sequence). V was cut by 3 bases and J by 0 bases, with 15 bases left in between. This CDR3 is built from 17 residues.

CDR3 in amino acids: CASSLLGGAGVETDTQYF. The CDR3 nucleotides are TGTGCCAGCAGTCTTCTAGGTGGGGCTGGCGTAGAGACAGATACGCAGTATTTT. This chain links TRBV28 with TRBJ2-3; D possibly corresponds to TRBD1 (5 bases). The germline CDR1 and CDR2 sequences are MDHEN and SYDVKM. V dropped 5 bases and J dropped 3 bases, with 24 bases sitting between them. The CDR3 is made up of 18 amino acids.

The chain combines TRBV2 with TRBJ1-1, with 8 positions matching TRBD1. The length of the CDR3 is 15 residues. The V segment lost 4 bases and the J segment 1 base; nucleotides outside the gene matches: 5. CDR1 is SNHLY, CDR2 FYNNEI, per germline. CDR3 sequence (DNA): TGTGCCAGCAGTGCGGGACAGGAAGCGAACACTGAAGCTTTCTTT. Translated: CASSAGQEANTEAFF.

Here the CDR3 DNA reads TGCGCCAGCAGCCCGACCACTACGGGAGGTAGTTCACCCCTCCACTTT. This gives the protein CASSPTTTGGSSPLHF. This sequence joins TRBV5-1 and TRBJ1-6; D gene ambiguous. There are 16 residues in the CDR3. V was shortened by 4 bases and J by 9 bases, with 20 bases between the two germline ends. The germline V gene encodes CDR1 SGHRS and CDR2 YFSETQ.

This sequence joins TRBV10-3 and TRBJ2-5; 7 positions match TRBD2. The CDR3 totals 14 residues. With V trimmed by 1 base and J by 1 base, 0 bases remained unmatched. Looked up from germline, CDR1 is ENHRY and CDR2 is SYGVKD. The CDR3 nucleotides read TGTGCCATCAGTGAGTTAGCGGGCCAAGAGACCCAGTACTTC. Encoded protein: CAISELAGQETQYF.

The V gene is TRBV4-1, the J gene TRBJ2-1; TRBD2 might be the D (5 bases). Germline-derived CDR1 and CDR2 are MGHRA and YSYEKL. The V end lost 2 bases, the J end lost 3 bases, and 14 bases lay between the germline ends. This CDR3 has 16 residues. DNA of the CDR3: TGCGCCAGCAGCCAAAGCGGCAACTATTTCTACAATGAGCAGTTCTTC. It yields the protein CASSQSGNYFYNEQFF.

The CDR3 nucleotides read TGCGCCAGCAGCCAACTACCGGGAGGAGAGCAGTTCTTC. Translating gives CASSQLPGGEQFF. The chain joins TRBV4-1 to TRBJ2-1, with 7 bases fitting TRBD2. Germline trimming cut 2 bases from V and 10 bases from J; bases unmatched to any gene: 5. The length of the CDR3 is 13 residues. The germline V gene has CDR1 MGHRA and CDR2 YSYEKL.

The chain joins TRBV5-5 to TRBJ2-1; TRBD2 aligns across 7 bases. CDR3 length: 15 amino acids. J gave up 3 bases and V 2 bases, and 5 bases lay outside the gene matches. The V gene's germline CDR1 is SGHKS and CDR2 YYEKEE (reference sequence). The CDR3 DNA reads TGTGCCAGCAGCTTATTGCGGGAGTACTACAATGAGCAGTTCTTC. It encodes CASSLLREYYNEQFF. Together with reference TRBV5-5 and TRBJ2-1, the CDR3 gives the full variable domain: DAGVTQSPTHLIKTRGQQVTLRCSPISGHKSVSWYQQVLGQGPQFIFQYYEKEERGRGNFPDRFSARQFPNYSSELNVNALLLGDSALYLCASSLLREYYNEQFFGPGTRLTVL.

Only one count was recorded for this clone. The chain's CDR3 is CAWSPAKFF. The CDR3 DNA reads as TGTGCCTGGAGTCCCGCCAAGTTTTTT. V usage is TRBV30 and J usage is TRBJ1-4, with unresolved D. Trimming removed 2 bases from V and 16 bases from J, with 8 bases in between. CDR1 and CDR2 from the germline V gene are GTSNPN and SVGIG (reference sequence). This CDR3 comprises 9 residues.

This clone showed up just a few times. The chain employs TRBV18 and TRBJ1-5; a possible D gene is TRBD1 (6 bases). CDR3 length: 13 residues. CDR1 and CDR2 from the germline V gene are KGHSH and LQKENI. V lost 6 bases, J lost 5 bases, and 11 bases lay in between. The CDR3 DNA follows: TGTGCCAGCTCTACAGGGCGCGATCAGCCCCAGCATTTT. As protein: CASSTGRDQPQHF.

The rearrangement uses TRBV30 and TRBJ1-3, with TRBD1 matching 8 bases. The CDR3 contains 13 residues. V gave up 2 bases and J gave up 4 bases; unmatched junction bases: 1. CDR1 and CDR2 from the germline V gene are GTSNPN and SVGIG (reference sequence). The CDR3 loop reads CAWSRTGGNTIYF. The DNA of the CDR3 is TGTGCCTGGAGTCGGACAGGGGGAAACACCATATATTTT.

The chain carries TRBV5-6 and TRBJ1-6; TRBD1 is a possible D gene (6 bases). Per the germline V gene, CDR1 is SGHDT and CDR2 is YYEEEE. V shed 0 bases and J shed 8 bases, with 15 bases lying between them. The CDR3 loop spans 16 amino acids. The CDR3 DNA reads as TGTGCCAGCAGCTTGGGACAGGTCTACGGGTATTCACCCCTCCACTTT. Amino acids: CASSLGQVYGYSPLHF.

The chain combines TRBV27 with TRBJ1-3; D is possibly TRBD1 (6 bases). The germline V gene encodes CDR1 MNHEY and CDR2 SMNVEV (reference sequence). V was pared by 2 bases and J by 3 bases, with 8 bases between. This CDR3 spans 14 amino acids. CDR3 DNA sequence: TGTGCCAGCAGTTTAACAGGGTATGGAAACACCATATATTTT. It codes for CASSLTGYGNTIYF.

V usage is TRBV29-1 and J usage is TRBJ2-1; possible D gene TRBD2, 5 bases. The V end was cut by 0 bases, the J end by 11 bases, with 8 bases between. Germline CDR1 SQVTM, CDR2 ANQGSEA. There are 11 residues in the CDR3. The CDR3 region is CSVEDPGKQFF. The CDR3 DNA reads TGCAGCGTTGAAGATCCGGGAAAGCAGTTCTTC.

The rearrangement links TRBV15 to TRBJ1-5; D uncertain. This CDR3 comprises 15 residues. The germline V gene encodes CDR1 LNHNV and CDR2 YYDKDF (reference sequence). Trimming stripped 3 bases from V and 0 bases from J, with 9 bases between. The CDR3 loop reads CATSSPRGSNQPQHF. Written as DNA, the CDR3 is TGTGCCACCAGCAGCCCCCGGGGTAGCAATCAGCCCCAGCATTTT.

This clone was seen a single time. Distinct nucleotide sequences in the sample also encode this CDR3. The chain is built from TRBV7-9 and TRBJ2-7, with TRBD2 identical over 13 bases. V shed 6 bases and J 2 bases; nucleotides not matched to a gene: 7. The CDR3 has 16 residues. Germline CDR1 SEHNR, CDR2 FQNEAQ (reference sequence). CDR3 residues: CASSPGLAGDAYEQYF. CDR3 DNA sequence: TGTGCCAGCAGTCCCGGACTAGCGGGGGACGCCTACGAGCAGTACTTC.

About this clone: This specimen includes other DNA sequences encoding the same CDR3. The chain is built from TRBV6-5 and TRBJ1-3; 8 bases are shared with TRBD1. CDR3 size: 14 residues. Germline V gene data show CDR1 as MNHEY and CDR2 as SVGAGI. V lost 6 bases, J lost 0 bases, and 1 base stayed unmatched. The DNA for the CDR3 is TGTGCCAGCAGAGACAGGGGCTCTGGAAACACCATATATTTT. Its protein is CASRDRGSGNTIYF.

The chain combines TRBV7-2 with TRBJ2-5; 8 bases fit TRBD1. CDR3 length: 15 residues. Germline loops: CDR1 SGHTA, CDR2 FQGNSA. V was clipped by 5 bases and J by 5 bases; unmatched bases: 10. The DNA of the CDR3 is TGTGCCAGCAGCCCCGGACAGGGTTTCAAGGAGACCCAGTACTTC. Amino acids: CASSPGQGFKETQYF.

The chain recombines TRBV6-1 with TRBJ2-3, with TRBD2 matching over 11 bases. Losses at the gene ends were 7 bases for V and 2 bases for J; bases not matched to a gene: 8. Germline V gene lookup returns CDR1 MNHNS and CDR2 SASEGT. The CDR3 contains 16 residues. The CDR3 coding sequence is TGTGCCAGCACTGACCTAGCGGGAGGCCCCACAGATACGCAGTATTTT. Encoded protein: CASTDLAGGPTDTQYF.